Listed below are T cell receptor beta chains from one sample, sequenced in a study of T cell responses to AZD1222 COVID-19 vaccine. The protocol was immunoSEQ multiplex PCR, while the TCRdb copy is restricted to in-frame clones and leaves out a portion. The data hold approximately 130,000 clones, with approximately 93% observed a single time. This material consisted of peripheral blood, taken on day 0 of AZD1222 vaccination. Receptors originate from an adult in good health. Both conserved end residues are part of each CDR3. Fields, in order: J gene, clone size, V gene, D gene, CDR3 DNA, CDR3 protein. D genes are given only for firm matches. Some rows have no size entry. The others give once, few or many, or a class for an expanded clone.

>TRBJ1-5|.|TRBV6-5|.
TGTGCCAGCAGTTCTAGACAGTTCCATAGCAATCAGCCCCAGCATTTT
CASSSRQFHSNQPQHF
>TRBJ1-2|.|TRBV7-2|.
TGTGCCAGCAGCTTAGGGGTGCTTTTGGGGGGCTACACCTTC
CASSLGVLLGGYTF
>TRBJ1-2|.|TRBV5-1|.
TGCGCCAGCAGCTTGGCCGGACAGACATCATATGGCTACACCTTC
CASSLAGQTSYGYTF
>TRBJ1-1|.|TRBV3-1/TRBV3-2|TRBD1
TGTGCCAGCAGCCAACCGGGACAGGGGAACACTGAAGCTTTCTTT
CASSQPGQGNTEAFF
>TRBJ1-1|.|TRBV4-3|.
TGCGCCAGCAGCCAAGATTTCGTGACGGAAGCTTTCTTT
CASSQDFVTEAFF
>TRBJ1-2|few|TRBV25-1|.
TGTGCCAGCAGAAACAGTGATGGCTACACCTTC
CASRNSDGYTF
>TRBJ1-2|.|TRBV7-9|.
TGTGCCAGCAGCTTATCGGAGGGGTACTATGGCTACACCTTC
CASSLSEGYYGYTF
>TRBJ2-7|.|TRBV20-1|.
TGCAGTGCTAGTATTAGGGCCCCCTACGAGCAGTACTTC
CSASIRAPYEQYF
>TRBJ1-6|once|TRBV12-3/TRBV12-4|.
TGTGCCAGCAGTTTGCGGAATTCACCCCTCCACTTT
CASSLRNSPLHF
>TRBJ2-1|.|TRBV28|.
TGTGCCAGCAGTTTATTCGGTGAGCAGTTCTTC
CASSLFGEQFF
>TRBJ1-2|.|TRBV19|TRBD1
TGTGCCAGTACGATTCAGGGGGAGCGTCCCTTCTATGGCTACACCTTC
CASTIQGERPFYGYTF
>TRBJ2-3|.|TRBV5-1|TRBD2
TGCGCCAGCAGCTTGGAACTAGCGGGAGGTTTGGGTACGCAGTATTTT
CASSLELAGGLGTQYF
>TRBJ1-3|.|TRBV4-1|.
TGCGCCAGCAGCCAGGGACCCCCGGCTAGGAACACCATATATTTT
CASSQGPPARNTIYF
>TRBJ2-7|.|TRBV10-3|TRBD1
TGTGCCATCAGTGGTACCGGACAGGGGAACGAGCAGTACTTC
CAISGTGQGNEQYF
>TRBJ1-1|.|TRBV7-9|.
TGTGCCAGCAGCCGACGGCGGTTCACTGAAGCTTTCTTT
CASSRRRFTEAFF